This T cell receptor beta chain was recovered during a study of beta chain features in type 1 diabetes. Study-wide results and limits: Compared with healthy donors, patients appeared to share more similar naive, central memory and regulatory TCRB repertoires. All four CD4+ subsets from Type 1 diabetes patients carried moderately but significantly shorter TCRB CDR3s. Amplification by PCR could prefer shorter templates, with the same effect in patients and controls. cDNA-based reads could over-represent cells with high TCR expression.

V was clipped by 3 bases and J by 2 bases, with 6 bases between them. Germline V lookup: CDR1 SEHNR, CDR2 FQNEAQ (reference sequence). The CDR3 extends over 13 amino acids. Investigators reverse transcribed all isolated RNA, so they sequenced expressed TCRB transcripts. The average output of naive, central memory and regulatory T cell samples was approximately 3.6 million reads. This table comes from immunoSEQ multiplex PCR, and its TCRdb copy is limited to in-frame clones, with some not included. Altogether 95,000 to 150,000 clones are present, roughly 15% being singletons, with the ten largest covering 2% to 2.5%. This clone was picked up a small number of times. The antigen remains undetermined.

The chain links TRBV7-9 to TRBJ2-3; D not resolved. Sequenced material: central memory CD4+ T cells from blood. The sequence was obtained from a man in his thirties or forties with type 1 diabetes. The CDR3 reads CASSFGPTDTQYF. CDR3 nucleotide sequence: TGTGCCAGCAGCTTCGGTCCCACAGATACGCAGTATTTT.